This T cell receptor (beta chain) was sequenced during a study of radiotherapy plus CTLA-4 blockade in lung cancer. With regard to this clone: Its antigen is unknown.

General study findings and limits: Dynamics of early blood T cell clones, together with interferon-beta, were reportedly the best predictors of response.

The CDR3 has 15 amino acids. Trimming removed 8 bases from V and 3 bases from J; junction bases left unmatched: 12. From germline, CDR1 is SNHLY and CDR2 FYNNEI. Assay: immunoSEQ multiplex PCR; the TCRdb copy retains only in-frame clones and omits some. The top ten clones hold 8.5% to 10% of a sample with tens of thousands of clones, about 70% of them seen once. V usage is TRBV2 and J usage is TRBJ2-5; 7 bases are a match to TRBD1. Source: peripheral blood, taken from a patient treated with radiotherapy plus ipilimumab. This TCR derives from a human donor with non-small cell lung cancer who had stable disease on radiotherapy plus ipilimumab. Here the CDR3 reads CASETAWDREETQYF. CDR3 bases: TGTGCCAGCGAGACTGCTTGGGACAGAGAAGAGACCCAGTACTTC. Using reference TRBV2 and TRBJ2-5 for the parts outside the CDR3, the full variable domain is EPEVTQTPSHQVTQMGQEVILRCVPISNHLYFYWYRQILGQKVEFLVSFYNNEISEKSEIFDDQFSVERPDGSNFTLKIRSTKLEDSAMYFCASETAWDREETQYFGPGTRLLVL.